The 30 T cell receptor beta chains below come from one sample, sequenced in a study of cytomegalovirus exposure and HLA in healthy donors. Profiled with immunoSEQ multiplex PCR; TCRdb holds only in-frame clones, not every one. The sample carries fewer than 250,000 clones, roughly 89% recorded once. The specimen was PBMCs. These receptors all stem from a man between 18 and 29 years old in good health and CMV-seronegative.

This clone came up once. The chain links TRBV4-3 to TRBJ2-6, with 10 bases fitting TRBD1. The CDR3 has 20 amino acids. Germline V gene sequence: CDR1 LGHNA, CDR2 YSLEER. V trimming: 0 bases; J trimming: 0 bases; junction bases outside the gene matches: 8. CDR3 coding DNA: TGCGCCAGCAGCCAAGATAATCGGGACAGGGGAGTCTCTGGGGCCAACGTCCTGACTTTC. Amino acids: CASSQDNRDRGVSGANVLTF.

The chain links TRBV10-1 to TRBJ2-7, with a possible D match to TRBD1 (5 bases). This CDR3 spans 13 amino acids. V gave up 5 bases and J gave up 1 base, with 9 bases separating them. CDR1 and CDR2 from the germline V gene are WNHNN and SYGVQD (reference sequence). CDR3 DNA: TGCGCCAGCAGTCTCGACAGATCCTACGAGCAGTACTTC. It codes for CASSLDRSYEQYF.

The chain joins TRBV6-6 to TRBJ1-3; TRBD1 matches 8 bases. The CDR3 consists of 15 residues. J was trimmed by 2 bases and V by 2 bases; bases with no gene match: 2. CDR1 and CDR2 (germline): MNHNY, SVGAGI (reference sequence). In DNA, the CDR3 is TGTGCCAGCAGTTACCGACAGGGGACTGGAAACACCATATATTTT. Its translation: CASSYRQGTGNTIYF.

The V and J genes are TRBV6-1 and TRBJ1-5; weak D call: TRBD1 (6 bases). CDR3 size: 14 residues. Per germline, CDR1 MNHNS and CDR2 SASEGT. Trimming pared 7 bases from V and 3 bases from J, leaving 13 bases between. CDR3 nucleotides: TGTGCCAGCACCGAAACAGGGATCAATCAGCCCCAGCATTTT. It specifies CASTETGINQPQHF.

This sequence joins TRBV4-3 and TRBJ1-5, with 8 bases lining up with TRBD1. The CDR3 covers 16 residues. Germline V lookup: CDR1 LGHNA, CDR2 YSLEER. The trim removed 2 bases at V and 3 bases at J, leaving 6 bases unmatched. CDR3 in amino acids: CASSQPGQGDNQPQHF. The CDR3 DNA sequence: TGCGCCAGCAGCCAACCCGGACAGGGAGACAATCAGCCCCAGCATTTT.

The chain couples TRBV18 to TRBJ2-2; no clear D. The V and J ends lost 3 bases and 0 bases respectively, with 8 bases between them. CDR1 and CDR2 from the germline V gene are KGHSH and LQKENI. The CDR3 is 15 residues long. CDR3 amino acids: CASSPAISNTGELFF. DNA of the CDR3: TGTGCCAGCTCACCTGCTATTTCGAACACCGGGGAGCTGTTTTTT.

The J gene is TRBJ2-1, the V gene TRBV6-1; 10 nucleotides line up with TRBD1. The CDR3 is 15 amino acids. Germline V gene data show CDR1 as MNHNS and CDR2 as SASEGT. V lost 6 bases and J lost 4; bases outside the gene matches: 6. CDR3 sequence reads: CASRVDRGTYNEQFF. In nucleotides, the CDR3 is TGTGCCAGCAGAGTGGACAGGGGGACATACAATGAGCAGTTCTTC.

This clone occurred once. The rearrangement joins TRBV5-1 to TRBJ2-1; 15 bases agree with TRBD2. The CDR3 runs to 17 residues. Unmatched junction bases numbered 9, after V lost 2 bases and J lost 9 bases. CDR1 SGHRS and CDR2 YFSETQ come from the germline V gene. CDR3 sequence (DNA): TGCGCCAGCAGCTTCGAAACTCCGGGACTAGCGGGGGGTGAGCAGTTCTTC. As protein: CASSFETPGLAGGEQFF.

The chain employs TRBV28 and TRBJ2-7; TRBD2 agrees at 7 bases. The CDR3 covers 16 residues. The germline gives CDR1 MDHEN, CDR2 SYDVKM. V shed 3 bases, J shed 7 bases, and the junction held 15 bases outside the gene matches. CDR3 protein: CASSLSPGAGPFEQYF. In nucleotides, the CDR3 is TGTGCCAGCAGTTTGTCCCCCGGAGCGGGACCGTTTGAGCAGTACTTC.

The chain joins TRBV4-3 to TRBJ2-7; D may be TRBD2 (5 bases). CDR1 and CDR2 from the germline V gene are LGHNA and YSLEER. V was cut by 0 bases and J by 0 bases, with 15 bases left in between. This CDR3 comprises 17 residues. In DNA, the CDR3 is TGCGCCAGCAGCCAAGAAGCTTTGAGAGCGGTCTCCTACGAGCAGTACTTC. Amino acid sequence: CASSQEALRAVSYEQYF.

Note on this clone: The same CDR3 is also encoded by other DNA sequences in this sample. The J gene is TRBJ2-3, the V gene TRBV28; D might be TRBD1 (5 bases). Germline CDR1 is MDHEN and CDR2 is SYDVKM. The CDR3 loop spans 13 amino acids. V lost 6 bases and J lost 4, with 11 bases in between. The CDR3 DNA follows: TGTGCCAGCAGCAGAACAGGACCAGATACGCAGTATTTT. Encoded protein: CASSRTGPDTQYF.

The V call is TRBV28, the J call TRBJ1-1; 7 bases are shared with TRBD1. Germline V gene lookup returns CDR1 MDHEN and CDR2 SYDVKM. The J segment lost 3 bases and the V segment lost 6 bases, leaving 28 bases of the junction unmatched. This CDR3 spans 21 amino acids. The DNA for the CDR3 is TGTGCCAGCAGCCCTATCGGGGGGGCGAGAGGGGGCATGTTAGGTGACACTGAAGCTTTCTTT. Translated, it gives CASSPIGGARGGMLGDTEAFF.

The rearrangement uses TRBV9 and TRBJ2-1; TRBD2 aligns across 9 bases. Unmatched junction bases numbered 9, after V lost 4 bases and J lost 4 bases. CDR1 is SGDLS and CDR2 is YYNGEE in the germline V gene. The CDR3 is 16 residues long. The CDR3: CASSTRLADTYNEQFF. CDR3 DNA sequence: TGTGCCAGCAGCACTAGACTAGCGGACACTTACAATGAGCAGTTCTTC.

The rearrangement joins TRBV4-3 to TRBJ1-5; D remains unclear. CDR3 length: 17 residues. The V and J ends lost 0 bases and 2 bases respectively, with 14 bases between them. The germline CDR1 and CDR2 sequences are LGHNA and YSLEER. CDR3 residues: CASSQDWVAQRNQPQHF. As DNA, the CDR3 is TGCGCCAGCAGCCAAGATTGGGTAGCGCAGCGCAATCAGCCCCAGCATTTT.

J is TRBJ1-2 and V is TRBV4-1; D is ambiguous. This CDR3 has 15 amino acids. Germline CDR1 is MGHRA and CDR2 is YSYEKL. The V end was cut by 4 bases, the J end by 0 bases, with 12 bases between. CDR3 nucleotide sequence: TGCGCCAGCAGCCGAGAACATGGTGCTAACTATGGCTACACCTTC. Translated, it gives CASSREHGANYGYTF.

CDR3 sequence: CASSFPDSNEKLFF. The CDR3 DNA sequence: TGTGCCAGCAGTTTCCCCGACTCTAATGAAAAACTGTTTTTT. V usage is TRBV28 and J usage is TRBJ1-4; D is ambiguous. V lost 3 bases to trimming and J lost 3 bases, with 8 bases between them. The germline CDR1 and CDR2 sequences are MDHEN and SYDVKM. CDR3 size: 14 residues.

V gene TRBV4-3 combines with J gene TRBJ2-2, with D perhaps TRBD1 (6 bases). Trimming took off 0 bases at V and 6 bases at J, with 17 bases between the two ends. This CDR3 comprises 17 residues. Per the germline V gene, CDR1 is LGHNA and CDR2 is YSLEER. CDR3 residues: CASSQERQAGRAGELFF. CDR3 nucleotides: TGCGCCAGCAGCCAAGAGAGACAGGCAGGACGAGCCGGGGAGCTGTTTTTT.

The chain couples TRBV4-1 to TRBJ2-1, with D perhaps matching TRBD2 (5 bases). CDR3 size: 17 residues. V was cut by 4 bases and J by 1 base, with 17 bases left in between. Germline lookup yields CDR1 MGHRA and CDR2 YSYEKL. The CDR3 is CASSPASGYNSYNEQFF. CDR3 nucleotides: TGCGCCAGCAGCCCAGCAAGCGGATATAATTCCTACAATGAGCAGTTCTTC.

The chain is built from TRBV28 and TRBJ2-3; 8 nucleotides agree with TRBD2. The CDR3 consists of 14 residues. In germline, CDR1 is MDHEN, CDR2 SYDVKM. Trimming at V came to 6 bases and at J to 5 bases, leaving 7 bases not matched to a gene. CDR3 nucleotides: TGTGCCAGCAGACCGGGAGGGCCGGTAGATACGCAGTATTTT. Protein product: CASRPGGPVDTQYF.

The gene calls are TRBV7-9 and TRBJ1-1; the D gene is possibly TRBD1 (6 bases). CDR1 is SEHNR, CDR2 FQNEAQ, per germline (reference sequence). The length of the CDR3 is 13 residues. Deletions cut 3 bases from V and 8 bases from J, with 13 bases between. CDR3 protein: CASSFDRTQEAFF. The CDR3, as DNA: TGTGCCAGCAGCTTCGACAGGACACAGGAAGCTTTCTTT.

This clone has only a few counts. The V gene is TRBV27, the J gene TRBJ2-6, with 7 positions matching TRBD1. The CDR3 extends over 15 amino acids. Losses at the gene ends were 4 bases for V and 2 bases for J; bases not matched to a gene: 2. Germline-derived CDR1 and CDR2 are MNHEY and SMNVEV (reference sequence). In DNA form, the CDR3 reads TGTGCCAGCAGTTCGGGGACAGCTGGGGCCAACGTCCTGACTTTC. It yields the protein CASSSGTAGANVLTF.

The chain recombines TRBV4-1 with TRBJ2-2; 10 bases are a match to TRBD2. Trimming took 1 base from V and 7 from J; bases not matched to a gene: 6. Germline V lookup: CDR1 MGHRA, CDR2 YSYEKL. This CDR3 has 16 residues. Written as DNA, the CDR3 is TGCGCCAGCAGCCAAGGCCCTAGCGGGAGAGGCGGGGAGCTGTTTTTT. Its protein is CASSQGPSGRGGELFF.

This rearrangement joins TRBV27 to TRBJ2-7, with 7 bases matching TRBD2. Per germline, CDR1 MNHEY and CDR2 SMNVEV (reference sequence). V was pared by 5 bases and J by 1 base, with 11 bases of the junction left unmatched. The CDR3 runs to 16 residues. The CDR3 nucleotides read TGTGCCAGCAGTGCCTGGGGAGGGTTGGAATCCTACGAGCAGTACTTC. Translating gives CASSAWGGLESYEQYF.

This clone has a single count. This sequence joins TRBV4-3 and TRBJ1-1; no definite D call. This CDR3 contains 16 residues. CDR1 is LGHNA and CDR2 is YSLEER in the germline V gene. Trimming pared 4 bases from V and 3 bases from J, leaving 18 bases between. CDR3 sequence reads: CASSPERVGGYTEAFF. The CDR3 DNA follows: TGCGCCAGCAGCCCCGAGCGTGTGGGAGGGTACACTGAAGCTTTCTTT.

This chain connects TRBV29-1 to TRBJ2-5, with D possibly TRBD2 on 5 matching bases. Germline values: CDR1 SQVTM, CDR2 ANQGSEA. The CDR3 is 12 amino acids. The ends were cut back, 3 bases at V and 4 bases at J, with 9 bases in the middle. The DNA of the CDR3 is TGCAGCGTTGAGCGAGGGAGAGAGACCCAGTACTTC. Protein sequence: CSVERGRETQYF.

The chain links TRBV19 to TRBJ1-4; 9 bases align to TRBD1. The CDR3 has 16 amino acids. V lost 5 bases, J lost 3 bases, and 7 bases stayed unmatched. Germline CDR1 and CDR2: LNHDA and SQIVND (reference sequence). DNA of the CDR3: TGTGCCAGTAGTCCACAGGGGGCCGCCTCTAATGAAAAACTGTTTTTT. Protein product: CASSPQGAASNEKLFF.

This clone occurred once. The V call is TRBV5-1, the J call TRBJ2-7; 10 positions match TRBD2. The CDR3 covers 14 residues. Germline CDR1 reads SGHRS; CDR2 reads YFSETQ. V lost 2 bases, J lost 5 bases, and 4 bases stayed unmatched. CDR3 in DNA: TGCGCCAGCAGCTTTAGCGGGGGGAGCAACGAGCAGTACTTC. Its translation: CASSFSGGSNEQYF.

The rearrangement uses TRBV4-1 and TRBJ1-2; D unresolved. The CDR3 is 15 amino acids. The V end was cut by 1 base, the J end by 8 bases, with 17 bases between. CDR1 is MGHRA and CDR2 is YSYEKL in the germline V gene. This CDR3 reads CASSQVESAETGYTF. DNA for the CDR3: TGCGCCAGCAGCCAAGTGGAGTCGGCGGAGACCGGCTACACCTTC.

The CDR3 DNA sequence: TGTGCCAGCGGTCGAGTCGGGGAGCTGTTTTTT. Amino acids: CASGRVGELFF. This rearrangement joins TRBV5-4 to TRBJ2-2; D gene unclear. Germline V CDR1 and CDR2: SGHNT, YYREEE (reference sequence). Trimming took 7 bases from V and 7 from J, leaving 8 bases between them. The CDR3 is 11 residues long.

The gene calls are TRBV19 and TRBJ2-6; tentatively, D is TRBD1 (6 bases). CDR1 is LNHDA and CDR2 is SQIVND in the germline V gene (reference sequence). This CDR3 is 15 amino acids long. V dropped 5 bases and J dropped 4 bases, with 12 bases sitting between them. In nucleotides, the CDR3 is TGTGCCAGTAGTGTAACAGGGTCAGGGGCCAACGTCCTGACTTTC. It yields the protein CASSVTGSGANVLTF.